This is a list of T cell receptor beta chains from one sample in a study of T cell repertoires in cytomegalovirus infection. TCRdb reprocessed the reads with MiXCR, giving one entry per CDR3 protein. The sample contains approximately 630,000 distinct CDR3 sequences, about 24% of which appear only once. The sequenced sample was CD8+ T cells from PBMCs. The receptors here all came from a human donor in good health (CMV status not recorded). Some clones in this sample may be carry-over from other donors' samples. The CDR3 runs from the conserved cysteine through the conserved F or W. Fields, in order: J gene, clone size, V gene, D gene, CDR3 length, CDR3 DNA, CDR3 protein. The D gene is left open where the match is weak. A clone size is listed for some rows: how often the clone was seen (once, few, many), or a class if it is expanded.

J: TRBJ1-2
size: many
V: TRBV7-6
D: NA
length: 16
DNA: TGTGCCAGCAGCTTGCTCCCCTCCCACTCAAACTATGGCTACACCTTC
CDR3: CASSLLPSHSNYGYTF

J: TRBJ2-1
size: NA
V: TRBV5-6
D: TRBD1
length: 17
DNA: TGTGCCAGCAGCTTGGATTTGGGACAGGGACCTTACAATGAGCAGTTCTTC
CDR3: CASSLDLGQGPYNEQFF

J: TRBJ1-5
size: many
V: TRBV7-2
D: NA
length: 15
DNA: TGTGCCAGCAGCTTATTTTCTTATAGCAATCAGCCCCAGCATTTT
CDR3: CASSLFSYSNQPQHF

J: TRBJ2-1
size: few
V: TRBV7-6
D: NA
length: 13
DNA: TGTGCCAGCAGCCCTACTCTAGCAAATGAGCAGTTCTTC
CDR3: CASSPTLANEQFF

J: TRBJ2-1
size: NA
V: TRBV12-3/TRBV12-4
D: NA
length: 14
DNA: TGTGCCACCTCACTAGGCTCAGACTACAATGAGCAGTTCTTC
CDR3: CATSLGSDYNEQFF

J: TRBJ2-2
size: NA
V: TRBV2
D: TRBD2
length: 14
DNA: TGTGCCAGCAACGGACTAGTCGTGACCGGGGAGCTGTTTTTT
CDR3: CASNGLVVTGELFF

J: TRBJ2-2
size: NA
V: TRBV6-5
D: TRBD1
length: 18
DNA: TGTGCCAGCAGTTACTATCTTCCGGGACAGGGAGGAGGCGGGGAGCTGTTTTTT
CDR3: CASSYYLPGQGGGGELFF

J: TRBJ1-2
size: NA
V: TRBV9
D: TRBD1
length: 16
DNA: TGTGCCAGCAGCGTACCGGTCAGGGGGGGCGACTATGGCTACACCTTC
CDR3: CASSVPVRGGDYGYTF

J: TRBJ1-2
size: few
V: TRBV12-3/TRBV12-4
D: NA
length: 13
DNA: TGTGCCAGCACCTGGCGCGATAACTATGGCTACACCTTC
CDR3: CASTWRDNYGYTF

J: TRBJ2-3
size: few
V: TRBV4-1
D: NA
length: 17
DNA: TGCGCCAGCAGCCAAGAGGTCGGATTAGGCCCCGCTGGGGCGCAGTATTTT
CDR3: CASSQEVGLGPAGAQYF

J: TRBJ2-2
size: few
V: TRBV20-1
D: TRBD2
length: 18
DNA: TGCAGTGCTTCAACTAGCGGGGGGGCGCTTCCGAACACCGGGGAGCTGTTTTTT
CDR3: CSASTSGGALPNTGELFF

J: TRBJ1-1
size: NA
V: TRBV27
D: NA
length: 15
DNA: TGTGCCAGCAGTTTACAGGGCAGGAGGAACACTGAAGCTTTCTTT
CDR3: CASSLQGRRNTEAFF

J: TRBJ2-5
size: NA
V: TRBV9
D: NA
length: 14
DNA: TGTGCCAGCGGCGGAGGGGGGCGGCAAGAGACCCAGTACTTC
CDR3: CASGGGGRQETQYF

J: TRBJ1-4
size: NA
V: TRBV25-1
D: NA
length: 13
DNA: TGTGCCAGCAGTATCCGGGGATATGAAAAACTGTTTTTT
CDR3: CASSIRGYEKLFF

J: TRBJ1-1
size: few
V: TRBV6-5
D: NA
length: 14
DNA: TGTGCCAGCAGTTACGACCCGACAGGAGTGGACGCTTTCTTT
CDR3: CASSYDPTGVDAFF

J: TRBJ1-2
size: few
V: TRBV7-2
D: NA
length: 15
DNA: TGTGCCAGCAAACCCTCTCCGGGACTCTTAGATGGCTACACCTTC
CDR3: CASKPSPGLLDGYTF

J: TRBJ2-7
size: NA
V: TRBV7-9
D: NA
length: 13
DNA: TGTGCCAGCAGCTTTCCAATGGACTACGAGCAGTACTTC
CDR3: CASSFPMDYEQYF

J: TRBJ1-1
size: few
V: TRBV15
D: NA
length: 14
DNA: TGTGCCACCAGCACCCCAGGGAAAGACACTGAAGCTTTCTTT
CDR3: CATSTPGKDTEAFF

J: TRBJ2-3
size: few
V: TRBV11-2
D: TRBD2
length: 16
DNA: TGTGCCAGCAGCTTCACAACTAGCGGGGGGGAAGATACGCAGTATTTT
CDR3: CASSFTTSGGEDTQYF

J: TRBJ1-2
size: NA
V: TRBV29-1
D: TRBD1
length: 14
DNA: TGCAGCGTTGAACAGACAGGGTTTACTTATGGCTACACCTTC
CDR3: CSVEQTGFTYGYTF

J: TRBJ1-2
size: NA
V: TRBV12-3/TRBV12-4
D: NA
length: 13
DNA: TGTGCCAGCAGTGACAACAGGGTTTATGGCTACACCTTC
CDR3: CASSDNRVYGYTF

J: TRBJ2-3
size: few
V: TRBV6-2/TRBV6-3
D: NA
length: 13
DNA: TGTGCCAGCAGTGTGAGGGAACAAGATACGCAGTATTTT
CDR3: CASSVREQDTQYF

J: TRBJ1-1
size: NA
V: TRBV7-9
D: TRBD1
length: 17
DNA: TGTGCCAGCAGCCATAGACGGACAGGGGACCCGAACACTGAAGCTTTCTTT
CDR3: CASSHRRTGDPNTEAFF

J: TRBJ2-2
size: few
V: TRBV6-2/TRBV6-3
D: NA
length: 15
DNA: TGTGCCAGCAGTTACATCGGGAGTTGGACCGGGGAGCTGTTTTTT
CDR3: CASSYIGSWTGELFF

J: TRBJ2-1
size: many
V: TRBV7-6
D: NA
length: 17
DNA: TGTGCCAGCAGCCCCGAAGGGGGGGCGAGGGTACTCAATGAGCAGTTCTTC
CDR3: CASSPEGGARVLNEQFF

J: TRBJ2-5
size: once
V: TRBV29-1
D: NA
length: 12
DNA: TGCAGCGTTGAAGAAGTAGGAGAGACCCAGTACTTC
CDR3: CSVEEVGETQYF

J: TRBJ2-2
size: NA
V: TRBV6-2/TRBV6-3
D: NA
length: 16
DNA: TGTGCCAGCACCCTTCTGAAGACAGCATACACCGGGGAGCTGTTTTTT
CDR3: CASTLLKTAYTGELFF

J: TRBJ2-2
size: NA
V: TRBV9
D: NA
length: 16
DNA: TGTGCCAGCAGCGGGAACGGATTCGCGAACACCGGGGAGCTGTTTTTT
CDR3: CASSGNGFANTGELFF

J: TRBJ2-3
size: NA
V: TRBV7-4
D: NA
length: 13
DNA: TGTACCAGCAGCCCCTCAGGGTCAGATACGCAGTATTTT
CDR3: CTSSPSGSDTQYF

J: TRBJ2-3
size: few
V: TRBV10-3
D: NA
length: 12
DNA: TGTGCCATCAGTGAGTCCGAGAAAACGCAGTATTTT
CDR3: CAISESEKTQYF

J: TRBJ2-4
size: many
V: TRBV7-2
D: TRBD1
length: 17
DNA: TGTGCCAGCAGCGGACGAATCGACAGGGGGCGATTTAACATTCAGTACTTC
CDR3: CASSGRIDRGRFNIQYF

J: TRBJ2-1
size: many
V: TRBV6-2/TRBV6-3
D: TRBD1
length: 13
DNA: TGTGCCACCACAGGGGGCTCCGGCAATGAGCAGTTCTTC
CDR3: CATTGGSGNEQFF

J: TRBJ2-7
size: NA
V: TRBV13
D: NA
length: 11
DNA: TGTGCCAGCAGCTGGAAATACGAGCAGTACTTC
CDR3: CASSWKYEQYF

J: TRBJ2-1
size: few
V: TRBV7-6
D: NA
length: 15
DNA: TGTGCCAGCAGCTTCCTAGACCCCTCCTACAATGAGCAGTTCTTC
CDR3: CASSFLDPSYNEQFF

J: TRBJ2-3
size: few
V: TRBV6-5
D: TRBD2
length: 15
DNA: TGTGCCAGCAGCCCCCTAGCGGGGGGTTCAGATACGCAGTATTTT
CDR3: CASSPLAGGSDTQYF

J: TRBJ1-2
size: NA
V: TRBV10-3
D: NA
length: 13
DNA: TGTGCCATCAGTGATTGGGGGTACTATGGCTACACCTTC
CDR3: CAISDWGYYGYTF

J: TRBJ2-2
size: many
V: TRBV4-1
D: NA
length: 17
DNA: TGCGCCAGCAGCCAAGTAAAGGGCAGGGAGAACACCGGGGAGCTGTTTTTT
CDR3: CASSQVKGRENTGELFF

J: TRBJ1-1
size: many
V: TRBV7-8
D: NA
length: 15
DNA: TGTGCCAGCAGCCATCGACAGACATTGAACACTGAAGCTTTCTTT
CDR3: CASSHRQTLNTEAFF

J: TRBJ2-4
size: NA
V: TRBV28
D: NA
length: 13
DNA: TGTGCCAGCACAGGTATAGCCAAAAACATTCAGTACTTC
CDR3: CASTGIAKNIQYF

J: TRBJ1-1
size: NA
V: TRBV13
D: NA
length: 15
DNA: TGTGCCAGCAGCTTAGGCCTACAGGGAGTCACTGAAGCTTTCTTT
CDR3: CASSLGLQGVTEAFF

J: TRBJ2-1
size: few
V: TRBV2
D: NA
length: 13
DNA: TGTGCCATCAAGGGCACCCGGAGGGTTGAGCAGTTCTTC
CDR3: CAIKGTRRVEQFF

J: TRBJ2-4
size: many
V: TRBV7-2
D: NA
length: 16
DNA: TGTGCCAGCACCCCACCCAATGAAATCGGGTTTAACATTCAGTACTTC
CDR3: CASTPPNEIGFNIQYF